These 18 T cell receptor beta chains were sequenced from one sample in a study of blood T cell repertoires in COVID-19 (dated by TCRdb to 2019 to 2021). The method behind the library was the immunoSEQ multiplex PCR assay. In its TCRdb copy, this immuneACCESS table keeps in-frame sequences only and misses some clones. Where compared with another copy, unresolved V genes explain less than half of these, and the others have no known cause. The sample table records 250,000 or so clones; roughly 85% of these occur just once. The ten largest clones add up to more than 10% of the sample. The sample taken for sequencing was PBMCs or T cells enriched from blood (not recorded which). These receptors came from a young man who had recovered from COVID-19.

This sequence joins TRBV30 and TRBJ1-2; TRBD1 might be the D (6 bases). This CDR3 has 13 residues. V was trimmed by 5 bases and J by 4 bases, leaving 14 bases between them. Germline V gene sequence: CDR1 GTSNPN, CDR2 SVGIG (reference sequence). In nucleotides, the CDR3 is TGTGCCTGGCCTCGGGGGGGCGGCTATGGCTACACCTTC. It encodes CAWPRGGGYGYTF.

This chain uses TRBV3-1 (or the pseudogene TRBV3-2) with TRBJ2-7; perhaps TRBD2 as D (6 bases). Trimming removed 1 base from V and 5 bases from J, with 15 bases in between. The CDR3 runs 15 residues. Germline V CDR1 and CDR2: LGHDT, YNNKEL (reference sequence). The CDR3 is CASSQVLGGLHEQYF. The CDR3, as DNA: TGTGCCAGCAGCCAAGTTCTGGGGGGTTTACACGAGCAGTACTTC.

This clone occurred once. The genes are TRBV28 and TRBJ1-5; possibly TRBD1 for D (6 bases). CDR1 is MDHEN and CDR2 is SYDVKM in the germline V gene. V lost 6 bases and J 3 bases, leaving 9 bases between the germline ends. The CDR3 is 13 residues long. The CDR3 reads CASRGGPNQPQHF. In nucleotides, the CDR3 is TGTGCCAGCAGGGGGGGGCCCAATCAGCCCCAGCATTTT.

The chain combines TRBV19 with TRBJ2-7; 14 bases fit TRBD2. Germline loops: CDR1 LNHDA, CDR2 SQIVND (reference sequence). After removal of 5 bases from V and 6 bases from J, the junction contained 6 bases not matched to a gene. The CDR3 spans 15 residues. The DNA for the CDR3 is TGTGCCAGTAGTCTAGGACTAGCGGGAGGCCGCGAGCAGTACTTC. Its protein is CASSLGLAGGREQYF.

CDR3 sequence reads: CASSLGGGFHGYTF. The CDR3 coding sequence is TGTGCCAGCAGCCTCGGCGGGGGCTTCCATGGCTACACCTTC. This rearrangement joins TRBV7-2 to TRBJ1-2, with a tentative D call TRBD1 (6 bases). The CDR3 runs 14 residues. Germline V gene lookup returns CDR1 SGHTA and CDR2 FQGNSA. V was clipped by 5 bases and J by 6 bases, with 16 bases between them.

The chain uses TRBV19 and TRBJ1-5; 8 bases are a match to TRBD1. The CDR3 loop spans 16 amino acids. CDR1 is LNHDA and CDR2 is SQIVND in the germline V gene (reference sequence). The J segment lost 6 bases and the V segment lost 10 bases, leaving 17 bases of the junction unmatched. The CDR3 DNA follows: TGTGCCACCAAAAACTCCGGACAGGGACTCAGTCAGCCCCAGCATTTT. Protein sequence: CATKNSGQGLSQPQHF.

CDR3 loop: CASSPRTSGGTDTQYF. DNA for the CDR3: TGTGCCAGCAGCCCGCGGACTAGCGGGGGCACAGATACGCAGTATTTT. This chain joins TRBV7-3 and TRBJ2-3; 12 bases align to TRBD2. Losses at the gene ends were 5 bases for V and 1 base for J; bases not matched to a gene: 4. This CDR3 is built from 16 residues. Germline V gene sequence: CDR1 SGHTA, CDR2 FQGTGA.

The chain recombines TRBV6-5 with TRBJ2-7; 10 bases are a match to TRBD1. This CDR3 contains 16 residues. Germline V gives CDR1 MNHEY, CDR2 SVGAGI. V shed 4 bases, J shed 4 bases, and the junction held 10 bases outside the gene matches. This chain's CDR3 is CASSSSTGGWGYEQYF. DNA of the CDR3: TGTGCCAGCAGTTCCTCGACAGGGGGCTGGGGTTACGAGCAGTACTTC.

The chain links TRBV19 to TRBJ1-3; D ambiguous. The germline V and J ends were trimmed by 8 bases and 1 base, with 12 bases remaining between them. CDR3 length: 14 amino acids. Germline-derived CDR1 and CDR2 are LNHDA and SQIVND (reference sequence). CDR3 in DNA: TGTGCCAGTGCCGATTCTACGTCTGGAAACACCATATATTTT. This codes for CASADSTSGNTIYF.

The chain uses TRBV4-1 and TRBJ2-7; TRBD2 agrees at 7 bases. This CDR3 is 13 amino acids long. Germline CDR1 MGHRA, CDR2 YSYEKL. After removal of 3 bases from V and 3 bases from J, the junction contained 2 bases not matched to a gene. The DNA of the CDR3 is TGCGCCAGCAGCCAGGGGGGGGACTACGAGCAGTACTTC. It specifies CASSQGGDYEQYF.

J is TRBJ2-7 and V is TRBV19; the match to TRBD1 covers 10 bases. The V segment lost 6 bases and the J segment 3 bases; nucleotides outside the gene matches: 8. Germline lookup yields CDR1 LNHDA and CDR2 SQIVND (reference sequence). The CDR3 contains 15 residues. The CDR3 coding sequence is TGTGCCAGTAGCGAGGGACAGGGGAAAGGCTACGAGCAGTACTTC. The encoded protein is CASSEGQGKGYEQYF.

The rearrangement joins TRBV18 to TRBJ1-3; unclear D gene. The CDR3 sequence is 15 residues long. V dropped 3 bases and J dropped 0 bases, with 9 bases sitting between them. Germline assignment: CDR1 KGHSH and CDR2 LQKENI. The CDR3 sequence is CASSPSPSSGNTIYF. CDR3 in DNA: TGTGCCAGCTCACCGTCCCCTAGCTCTGGAAACACCATATATTTT.

This sequence joins TRBV10-2 and TRBJ2-1; 9 bases fit TRBD1. The germline gives CDR1 WSHSY, CDR2 SAAADI. V shed 4 bases, J shed 3 bases, and the junction held 16 bases outside the gene matches. This CDR3 is built from 19 residues. CDR3 residues: CASSGGQNVDRGDYNEQFF. The CDR3 DNA reads TGCGCCAGCAGTGGGGGGCAGAACGTCGACAGGGGGGACTACAATGAGCAGTTCTTC.

This chain connects TRBV6-2 or TRBV6-3 to TRBJ2-1; 10 bases map to TRBD2. The CDR3 is made up of 15 amino acids. Looked up from germline, CDR1 is MNHEY and CDR2 is SVGEGT. The junction had 11 bases not matched to a gene; V was cut back by 6 bases and J by 9 bases. CDR3 in amino acids: CASSLVTSGVIEQFF. In nucleotides, the CDR3 is TGTGCCAGCAGCCTAGTTACTAGCGGGGTCATTGAGCAGTTCTTC.

The chain links TRBV24-1 to TRBJ1-1, with unresolved D. CDR1 is KGHDR and CDR2 is SFDVKD in the germline V gene. Trimming cost V 5 bases and J 0 bases, with 9 bases left between them. The CDR3 has 14 residues. The CDR3 sequence is CATSGGRLNTEAFF. The CDR3 nucleotides read TGTGCCACCAGTGGTGGCAGGCTGAACACTGAAGCTTTCTTT.

This clone was counted a few times. The chain combines TRBV24-1 with TRBJ1-1; 8 nucleotides agree with TRBD1. CDR1 KGHDR and CDR2 SFDVKD come from the germline V gene. There are 13 residues in the CDR3. The V segment lost 4 bases and the J segment 11 bases; nucleotides outside the gene matches: 8. The CDR3 loop is CATSDSDRGVAFF. The CDR3 DNA sequence: TGTGCCACCAGTGACTCCGACAGGGGTGTCGCTTTCTTT.

CDR3 sequence reads: CASSLEIRQPQHF. In DNA form, the CDR3 reads TGTGCCAGCAGCTTAGAGATTCGGCAGCCCCAGCATTTT. The rearrangement joins TRBV7-2 to TRBJ1-5; D not resolved. The CDR3 length is 13 residues. CDR1 is SGHTA, CDR2 FQGNSA, per germline. The V end lost 1 base, the J end lost 7 bases, and 8 bases lay between the germline ends. Combining the CDR3 with reference TRBV7-2 and TRBJ1-5 gives the whole variable domain GAGVSQSPSNKVTEKGKDVELRCDPISGHTALYWYRQSLGQGLEFLIYFQGNSAPDKSGLPSDRFSAERTGGSVSTLTIQRTQQEDSAVYLCASSLEIRQPQHFGDGTRLSIL.

The chain employs TRBV27 and TRBJ1-5; D is unresolved. The CDR3 length is 14 residues. Germline V gene lookup returns CDR1 MNHEY and CDR2 SMNVEV (reference sequence). Trimming removed 5 bases at V and 3 bases at J, with 11 bases between. CDR3 sequence (DNA): TGTGCCAGCAGTCCCGGTAATCCCAATCAGCCCCAGCATTTT. It translates to CASSPGNPNQPQHF.